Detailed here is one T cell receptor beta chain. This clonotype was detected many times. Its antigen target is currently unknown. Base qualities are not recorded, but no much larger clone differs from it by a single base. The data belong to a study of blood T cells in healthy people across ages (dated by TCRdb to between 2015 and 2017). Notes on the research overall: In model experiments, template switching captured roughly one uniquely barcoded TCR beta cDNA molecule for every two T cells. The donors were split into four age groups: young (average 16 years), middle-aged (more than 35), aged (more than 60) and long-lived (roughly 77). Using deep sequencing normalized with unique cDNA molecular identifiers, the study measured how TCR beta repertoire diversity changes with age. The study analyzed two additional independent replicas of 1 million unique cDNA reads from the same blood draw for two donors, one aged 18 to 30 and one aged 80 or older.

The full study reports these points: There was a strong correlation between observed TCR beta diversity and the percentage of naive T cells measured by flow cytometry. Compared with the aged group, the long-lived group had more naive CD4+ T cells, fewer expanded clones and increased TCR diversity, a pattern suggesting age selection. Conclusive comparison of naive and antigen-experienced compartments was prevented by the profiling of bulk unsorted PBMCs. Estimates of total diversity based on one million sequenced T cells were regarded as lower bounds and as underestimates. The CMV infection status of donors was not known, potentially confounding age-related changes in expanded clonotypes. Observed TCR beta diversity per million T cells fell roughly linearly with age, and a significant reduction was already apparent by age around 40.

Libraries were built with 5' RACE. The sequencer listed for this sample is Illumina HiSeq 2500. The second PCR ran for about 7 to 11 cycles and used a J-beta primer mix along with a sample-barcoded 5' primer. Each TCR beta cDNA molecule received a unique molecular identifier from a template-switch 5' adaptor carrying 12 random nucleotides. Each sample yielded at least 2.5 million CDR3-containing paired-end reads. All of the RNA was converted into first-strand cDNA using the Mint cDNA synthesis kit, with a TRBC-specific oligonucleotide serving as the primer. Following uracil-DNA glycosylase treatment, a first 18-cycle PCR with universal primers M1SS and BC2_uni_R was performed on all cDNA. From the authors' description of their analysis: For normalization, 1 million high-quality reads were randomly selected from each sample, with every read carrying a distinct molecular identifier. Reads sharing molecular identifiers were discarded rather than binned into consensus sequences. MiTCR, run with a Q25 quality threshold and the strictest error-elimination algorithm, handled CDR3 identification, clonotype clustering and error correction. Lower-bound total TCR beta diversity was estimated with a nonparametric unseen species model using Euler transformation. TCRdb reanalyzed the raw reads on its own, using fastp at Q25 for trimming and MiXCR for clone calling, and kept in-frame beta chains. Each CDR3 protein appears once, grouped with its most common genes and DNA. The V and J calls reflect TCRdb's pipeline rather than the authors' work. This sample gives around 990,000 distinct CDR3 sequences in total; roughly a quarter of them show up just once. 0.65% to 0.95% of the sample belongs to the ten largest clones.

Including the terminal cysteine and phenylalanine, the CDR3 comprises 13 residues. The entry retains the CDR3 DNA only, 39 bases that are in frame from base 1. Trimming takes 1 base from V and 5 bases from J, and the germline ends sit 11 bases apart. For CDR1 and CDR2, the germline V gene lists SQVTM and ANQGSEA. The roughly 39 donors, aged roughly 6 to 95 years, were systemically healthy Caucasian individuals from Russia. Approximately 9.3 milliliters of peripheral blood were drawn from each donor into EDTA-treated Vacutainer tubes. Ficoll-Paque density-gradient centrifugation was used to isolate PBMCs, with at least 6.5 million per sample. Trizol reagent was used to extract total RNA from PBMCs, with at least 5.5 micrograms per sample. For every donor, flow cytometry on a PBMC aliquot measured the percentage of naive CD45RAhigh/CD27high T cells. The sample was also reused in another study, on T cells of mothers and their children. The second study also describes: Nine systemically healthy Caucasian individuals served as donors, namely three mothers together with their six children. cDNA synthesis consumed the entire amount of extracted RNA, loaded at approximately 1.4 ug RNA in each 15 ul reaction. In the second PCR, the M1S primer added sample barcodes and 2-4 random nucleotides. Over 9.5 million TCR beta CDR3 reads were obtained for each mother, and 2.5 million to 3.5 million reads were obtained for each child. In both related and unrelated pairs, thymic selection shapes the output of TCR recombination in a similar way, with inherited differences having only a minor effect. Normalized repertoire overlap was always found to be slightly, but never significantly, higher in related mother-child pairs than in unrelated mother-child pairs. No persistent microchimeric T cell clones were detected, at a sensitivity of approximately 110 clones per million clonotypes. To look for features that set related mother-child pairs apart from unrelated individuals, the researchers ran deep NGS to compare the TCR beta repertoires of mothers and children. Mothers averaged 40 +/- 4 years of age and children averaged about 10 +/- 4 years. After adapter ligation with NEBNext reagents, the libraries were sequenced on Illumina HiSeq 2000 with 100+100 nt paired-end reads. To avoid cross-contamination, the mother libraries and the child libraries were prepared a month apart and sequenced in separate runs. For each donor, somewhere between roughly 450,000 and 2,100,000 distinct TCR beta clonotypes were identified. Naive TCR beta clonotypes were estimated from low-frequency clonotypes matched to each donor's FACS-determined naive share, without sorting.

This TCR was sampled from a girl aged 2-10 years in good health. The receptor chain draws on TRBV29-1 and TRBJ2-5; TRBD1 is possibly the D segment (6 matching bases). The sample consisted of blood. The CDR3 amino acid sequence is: CSVEAGQSETQYF. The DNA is TGCAGCGTTGAAGCCGGACAGAGTGAGACCCAGTACTTC.